The rows below give T cell receptor beta chains drawn from one sample of a study of blood T cells in healthy people across ages. TCRdb re-called the 5' RACE reads with MiXCR, one entry per CDR3 protein. The table has around 800,000 distinct CDR3 sequences, more than 35% seen once. The sequencing input was blood. The source is an elderly man in good health. Both conserved end residues are part of each CDR3.

J gene: TRBJ2-7; V gene: TRBV20-1; CDR3 protein: CSVGTSGGVGETQHF
J gene: TRBJ2-3; V gene: TRBV11-3; CDR3 protein: CASSSLALPADTQYF
J gene: TRBJ2-5; V gene: TRBV11-3; CDR3 protein: CASSLGRVDSYNEQYF
J gene: TRBJ2-1; V gene: TRBV6-1; CDR3 protein: CASAGLGDNEQFF
J gene: TRBJ2-7; V gene: TRBV6-2/TRBV6-3; CDR3 protein: CASTGGTSSDEQYF
J gene: TRBJ2-1; V gene: TRBV7-3; CDR3 protein: CASSLTRTSGSGEQFF
J gene: -; V gene: TRBV27; CDR3 protein: CATHSGSETQYF
J gene: TRBJ2-7; V gene: TRBV10-3; CDR3 protein: CAIGLADSYEQYF
J gene: TRBJ2-7; V gene: TRBV6-2/TRBV6-3; CDR3 protein: CASSSGSWGNNEQYF
J gene: TRBJ2-7; V gene: TRBV2; CDR3 protein: CASKTGPQSREQYF
J gene: TRBJ2-7; V gene: TRBV27; CDR3 protein: CASSFWTAHSSYEQYF
J gene: TRBJ2-1; V gene: TRBV10-2; CDR3 protein: CASSWTSGRAPGEQFF
J gene: TRBJ2-3; V gene: TRBV7-3; CDR3 protein: CASSLTPQGRDTQYF
J gene: TRBJ2-3; V gene: TRBV20-1; CDR3 protein: CSARDARGREGTDTQYF
J gene: TRBJ2-1; V gene: TRBV3-1; CDR3 protein: CASSQGTGRGEQFF
J gene: TRBJ1-5; V gene: TRBV20-1; CDR3 protein: CSASPHQGGGNQPQHF
J gene: TRBJ2-1; V gene: TRBV3-1; CDR3 protein: CASSPHPSGRTNSEQFF
J gene: TRBJ1-2; V gene: TRBV12-3/TRBV12-4; CDR3 protein: CASSPQGANYGYTF
J gene: TRBJ2-2; V gene: TRBV20-1; CDR3 protein: CSSDQGDGGNPGELFF
J gene: TRBJ1-2; V gene: TRBV7-9; CDR3 protein: CASSFTSDYSNYGYTF
J gene: TRBJ2-7; V gene: TRBV2; CDR3 protein: CASSESRTSGSPRYF
J gene: TRBJ2-1; V gene: TRBV7-2; CDR3 protein: CASSSLAVHYNEQFF
J gene: TRBJ2-7; V gene: TRBV4-3; CDR3 protein: CASSQDHQYEQYF
J gene: TRBJ2-1; V gene: TRBV2; CDR3 protein: CASSEQGSSYNEQFF
J gene: TRBJ2-7; V gene: TRBV15; CDR3 protein: CATSRDPRGLEQYF
J gene: TRBJ2-7; V gene: TRBV20-1; CDR3 protein: CSATLAGEGFEQYF
J gene: TRBJ2-7; V gene: TRBV4-2; CDR3 protein: CASSQDFEGRRPYEQYF
J gene: TRBJ1-2; V gene: TRBV7-2; CDR3 protein: CASSLGGPSDGYTF
J gene: TRBJ1-1; V gene: TRBV29-1; CDR3 protein: CSAGARNTEAFF
J gene: TRBJ1-6; V gene: TRBV7-9; CDR3 protein: CASSVVGQDSPLHF
J gene: TRBJ2-7; V gene: TRBV12-3/TRBV12-4; CDR3 protein: CASSFPPGETNHNEQYF
J gene: TRBJ2-1; V gene: TRBV20-1; CDR3 protein: CSATQTSGLNNEQFF
J gene: TRBJ1-2; V gene: TRBV7-2; CDR3 protein: CASRRQGANYGYTF
J gene: TRBJ2-7; V gene: TRBV7-9; CDR3 protein: CASSSPGTGLYEQYF
J gene: TRBJ2-6; V gene: TRBV20-1; CDR3 protein: CSARALALGANVLTF
J gene: -; V gene: TRBV12-3/TRBV12-4; CDR3 protein: CASSLPRKDREALAKNIQYF
J gene: TRBJ2-7; V gene: TRBV7-9; CDR3 protein: CASTFGGVRDTYEQYF
J gene: TRBJ2-5; V gene: TRBV9; CDR3 protein: CASSVGNSIETQYF
J gene: TRBJ2-2; V gene: TRBV10-3; CDR3 protein: CAISEPGLVTNTGELFF
J gene: TRBJ2-7; V gene: TRBV13; CDR3 protein: CASSADRAYEQYF